This TCR beta chain was recorded in a study of cytomegalovirus exposure and HLA in healthy donors. The study, taken as a whole, reports: According to the study, 160 or so TCR beta chains were cytomegalovirus-associated. Reported performance of the classifier showed diagnosis of cytomegalovirus status with high specificity and sensitivity. According to a subsequent analysis, TCR clusters from the first cohort were inclined to appear together in the 100 to 150 validation repertoires. CMV antigen specificity was confirmed in vitro for a few CMV-associated chains.

TCRdb's table, derived via immunoSEQ multiplex PCR, lists solely in-frame clones and lacks some. The data contain around 160,000 clones, roughly nine tenths of them singletons. The germline V gene encodes CDR1 MNHEY and CDR2 SVGAGI. CDR3 size: 15 residues. V was pared by 0 bases and J by 7 bases, with 12 bases between. In regard to this clone: Its antigen is currently unknown.

The sequence derives from a woman between 18 and 29 years old in good health and CMV-seropositive. V and J are TRBV6-5 and TRBJ1-4; perhaps TRBD1 as D (6 bases). Input material: PBMCs. In DNA, the CDR3 is TGTGCCAGCAGTTACTCGGGGGGGCAGGGTGAAAAACTGTTTTTT. This encodes CASSYSGGQGEKLFF.